This T cell receptor (beta chain) is from a study of blood T cell repertoires in COVID-19. Study at large: Material from acute and convalescent COVID-19 was sourced from the United States, Italy and Spain.

Authors' analysis steps: Quantification of nucleated cells was approximated via reference gene primer amplification. Profiled with immunoSEQ multiplex PCR; TCRdb holds only in-frame clones, not every one. V and J calls plus clone size are reproduced from that table; the DNA served to infer D and trimming. The table has 260,000 or so clones, roughly 85% seen once. V was clipped by 8 bases and J by 3 bases, with 14 bases between them. Germline values: CDR1 GTSNPN, CDR2 SVGIG (reference sequence). The CDR3 consists of 13 residues. The sample holds a few counts of this clone. The sequence derives from a woman in her thirties or forties who had been exposed to COVID-19. The sequenced sample was PBMCs or T cells enriched from blood (not recorded which). The V and J genes are TRBV30 and TRBJ2-1; TRBD1 is a possible D gene (6 bases). CDR3 bases: TGTGCCCGAGTCCAGGGGAACTACAATGAGCAGTTCTTC. Its translation is CARVQGNYNEQFF.